The 15 T cell receptor beta chains below all came from one sample that was sequenced in a study of OX40 agonist ivuxolimab in advanced cancers. This table comes from immunoSEQ multiplex PCR, and its TCRdb copy is limited to in-frame clones, with some not included. This sample has some 74,000 clones, with roughly four fifths found just once. The specimen was CD4+ or CD8+ T cells sorted from blood, collected in a trial of the OX40 agonist ivuxolimab. These TCRs come from an adult with an advanced solid tumor such as melanoma, head and neck, liver or kidney cancer.

The table lists this clone with a few counts. The chain couples TRBV6-5 to TRBJ1-1; no firm D call. This CDR3 is built from 14 residues. CDR1 and CDR2 from the germline V gene are MNHEY and SVGAGI. Trimming took off 5 bases at V and 1 base at J, with 11 bases between the two ends. In DNA form, the CDR3 reads TGTGCCAGCAGTCCTATGGGAGGGAACACTGAAGCTTTCTTT. Residues: CASSPMGGNTEAFF.

This clone showed up just once. The rearrangement uses TRBV5-3 and TRBJ1-1; the match to TRBD1 covers 8 bases. TRBV5-3 is recorded as an ORF, its role being uncertain. Unmatched junction bases numbered 4, after V lost 7 bases and J lost 5 bases. The CDR3 has 12 residues. This CDR3 reads CARPDRGTEAFF. The CDR3 region has the DNA TGTGCCAGACCTGACAGGGGAACTGAAGCTTTCTTT.

The gene calls are TRBV19 and TRBJ1-5; 8 nucleotides agree with TRBD1. Losses at the gene ends were 3 bases for V and 3 bases for J; bases not matched to a gene: 10. The CDR3 extends over 17 amino acids. Germline V gene data show CDR1 as LNHDA and CDR2 as SQIVND (reference sequence). In DNA form, the CDR3 reads TGTGCCAGTAGTATTAAAATTGCCAGGGGGCACAATCAGCCCCAGCATTTT. It yields the protein CASSIKIARGHNQPQHF.

This clone has a single count. V usage is TRBV2 and J usage is TRBJ1-2; 9 nucleotides align to TRBD1. Unmatched junction bases numbered 7, after V lost 7 bases and J lost 4 bases. From germline, CDR1 is SNHLY and CDR2 FYNNEI. The CDR3 covers 14 residues. The CDR3 reads CASKGTGTAYGYTF. In nucleotides, the CDR3 is TGTGCCAGCAAGGGGACAGGGACTGCCTATGGCTACACCTTC.

V gene TRBV5-1 combines with J gene TRBJ2-7, with unresolved D. This CDR3 spans 14 amino acids. Per germline, CDR1 SGHRS and CDR2 YFSETQ. The V end was cut by 1 base, the J end by 0 bases, with 8 bases between. CDR3 in DNA: TGCGCCAGCAGCTTGCAGGCGAGCTCCTACGAGCAGTACTTC. It encodes CASSLQASSYEQYF. The full variable domain, with the rest looked up from reference TRBV5-1 and TRBJ2-7, is KAGVTQTPRYLIKTRGQQVTLSCSPISGHRSVSWYQQTPGQGLQFLFEYFSETQRNKGNFPGRFSGRQFSNSRSEMNVSTLELGDSALYLCASSLQASSYEQYFGPGTRLTVT.

This clone was detected a few times. This chain uses TRBV18 with TRBJ1-6; 8 bases match TRBD1. V dropped 6 bases and J dropped 0; count of bases not matched to a gene: 4. CDR1 is KGHSH and CDR2 is LQKENI in the germline V gene. The CDR3 consists of 16 residues. In DNA, the CDR3 is TGTGCCAGCTCTCCTACAGGGGGCTCCTATAATTCACCCCTCCACTTT. The encoded protein is CASSPTGGSYNSPLHF.

The chain employs TRBV28 and TRBJ2-7, with D perhaps matching TRBD1 or TRBD2 (5 bases each). CDR1 is MDHEN, CDR2 SYDVKM, per germline. V shed 2 bases and J shed 0 bases, with 8 bases lying between them. The CDR3 length is 14 residues. In nucleotides, the CDR3 is TGTGCCAGCAGTTTAGCAGGGAGCTCCTACGAGCAGTACTTC. Amino acids: CASSLAGSSYEQYF.

This clone turned up a few times. The CDR3 loop is CASSPGWVGILSGANVLTF. CDR3 bases: TGTGCCAGCAGTCCGGGATGGGTGGGAATTCTCTCTGGGGCCAACGTCCTGACTTTC. The chain carries TRBV28 and TRBJ2-6; D is perhaps TRBD2 (5 bases). Germline V gives CDR1 MDHEN, CDR2 SYDVKM. The CDR3 sequence is 19 residues long. V shed 5 bases and J shed 0 bases, with 20 bases lying between them.

The genes are TRBV15 and TRBJ2-5, with 9 positions matching TRBD1. Unmatched junction bases numbered 4, after V lost 3 bases and J lost 5 bases. The CDR3 contains 14 residues. The germline CDR1 and CDR2 sequences are LNHNV and YYDKDF (reference sequence). The CDR3, as DNA: TGTGCCACCAGCAGGACAGGGGGTGGGGAGACCCAGTACTTC. This encodes CATSRTGGGETQYF.

In this sample, this clone turned up once. This chain joins TRBV6-6 and TRBJ1-5, with D possibly TRBD1 on 6 matching bases. CDR1 and CDR2 from the germline V gene are MNHNY and SVGAGI (reference sequence). Trimming took 6 bases from V and 1 from J, leaving 13 bases between them. CDR3 length equals 15 residues. The CDR3 bases are TGTGCCAGCAGCCGAAACAGGGAAAGCAATCAGCCCCAGCATTTT. Protein product: CASSRNRESNQPQHF.

The chain employs TRBV18 and TRBJ2-3; 11 bases are shared with TRBD2. Germline V CDR1 and CDR2: KGHSH, LQKENI. The CDR3 runs 18 residues. With 1 base clipped from V and 0 bases from J, the junction kept 6 bases outside the gene matches. CDR3 sequence reads: CASSPQGLAESSTDTQYF. CDR3 DNA sequence: TGTGCCAGCTCACCACAGGGACTAGCGGAGTCTAGCACAGATACGCAGTATTTT.

The chain recombines TRBV4-1 with TRBJ1-4; 8 nucleotides line up with TRBD1. The V and J ends lost 5 bases and 10 bases, in that order; junction bases with no gene match: 12. Germline-derived CDR1 and CDR2 are MGHRA and YSYEKL. This CDR3 comprises 15 residues. This CDR3 reads CASSLTGTGGLKLFF. The DNA of the CDR3 is TGCGCCAGCAGCTTGACCGGGACAGGAGGGCTAAAACTGTTTTTT.

This chain connects TRBV10-3 to TRBJ1-1; the D is unclear. Per the germline V gene, CDR1 is ENHRY and CDR2 is SYGVKD. Deletions cut 10 bases from V and 0 bases from J, with 18 bases between. The CDR3 extends over 15 amino acids. CDR3: CATNPRGLLNTEAFF. The CDR3 DNA sequence: TGTGCCACCAATCCTCGAGGCTTACTGAACACTGAAGCTTTCTTT.

The sample holds a few counts of this clone. The chain has TRBV18 and TRBJ1-2; weak D call: TRBD1 (5 bases). Germline values: CDR1 KGHSH, CDR2 LQKENI. CDR3 length: 13 amino acids. V was trimmed by 3 bases and J by 4 bases, leaving 9 bases between them. The CDR3 nucleotides are TGTGCCAGCTCACCGACAGATTCCTATGGCTACACCTTC. It translates to CASSPTDSYGYTF.

The CDR3 region is CASSRNTGGKNEKLFF. The CDR3 region has the DNA TGTGCCAGCAGCCGAAATACAGGGGGGAAGAATGAAAAACTGTTTTTT. The chain links TRBV7-2 to TRBJ1-4; 8 positions agree with TRBD1. This CDR3 is built from 16 residues. Germline values: CDR1 SGHTA, CDR2 FQGNSA. V trimming: 5 bases; J trimming: 5 bases; junction bases outside the gene matches: 10.